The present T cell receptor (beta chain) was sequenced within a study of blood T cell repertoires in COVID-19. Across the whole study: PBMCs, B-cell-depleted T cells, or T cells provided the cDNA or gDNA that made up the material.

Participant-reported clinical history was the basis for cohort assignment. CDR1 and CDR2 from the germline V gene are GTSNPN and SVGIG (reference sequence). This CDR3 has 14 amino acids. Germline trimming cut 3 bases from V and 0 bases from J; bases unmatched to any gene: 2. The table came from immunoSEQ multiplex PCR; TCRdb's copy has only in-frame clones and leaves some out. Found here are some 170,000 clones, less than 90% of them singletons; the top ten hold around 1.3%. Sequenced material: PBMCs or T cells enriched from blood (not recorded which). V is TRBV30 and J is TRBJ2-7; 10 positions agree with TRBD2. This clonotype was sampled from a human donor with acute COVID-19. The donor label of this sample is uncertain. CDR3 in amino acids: CAWRLAGASYEQYF. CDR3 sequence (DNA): TGTGCCTGGAGGCTAGCGGGGGCCTCCTACGAGCAGTACTTC. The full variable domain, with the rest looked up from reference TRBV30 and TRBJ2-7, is SQTIHQWPATLVQPVGSPLSLECTVEGTSNPNLYWYRQAAGRGLQLLFYSVGIGQISSEVPQNLSASRPQDRQFILSSKKLLLSDSGFYLCAWRLAGASYEQYFGPGTRLTVT.